Presented here are 5 T cell receptor beta chains from one specimen sequenced in a study of cytomegalovirus exposure and HLA in healthy donors. Some clones are missing from TCRdb's copy, which holds only in-frame ones; the method was immunoSEQ multiplex PCR. The sample has under 250,000 clones; over 75% are singletons. The specimen sequenced was PBMCs. The receptors come from a man in his late teens or twenties in good health and CMV-seropositive.

This sequence joins TRBV25-1 and TRBJ2-3; the D call may be TRBD1 or TRBD2 (5 bases each). Trimming cost V 4 bases and J 3 bases, with 11 bases left between them. This CDR3 region has 14 residues. CDR1 and CDR2 from the germline V gene are MGHDK and SYGVNS. CDR3 protein: CASSASGRTDTQYF. The CDR3 DNA reads as TGTGCCAGCAGTGCCTCGGGACGGACAGATACGCAGTATTTT.

V gene TRBV7-9 combines with J gene TRBJ2-3; tentatively, D is TRBD1 or TRBD2 (6 bases each). The CDR3 consists of 17 residues. Between the trimmed V and J ends, which lost 3 bases and 0 bases, there was a span of 16 bases. Germline V CDR1 and CDR2: SEHNR, FQNEAQ (reference sequence). Here the CDR3 reads CASSLGAGRPSTDTQYF. CDR3 bases: TGTGCCAGCAGCTTGGGGGCGGGGAGGCCAAGCACAGATACGCAGTATTTT. The full variable domain, in which reference TRBV7-9 and TRBJ2-3 provide the parts outside the CDR3, is DTGVSQNPRHKITKRGQNVTFRCDPISEHNRLYWYRQTLGQGPEFLTYFQNEAQLEKSRLLSDRFSAERPKGSFSTLEIQRTEQGDSAMYLCASSLGAGRPSTDTQYFGPGTRLTVL.

The CDR3: CSVATWGMNTEAFF. CDR3 nucleotides: TGCAGCGTTGCGACTTGGGGGATGAACACTGAAGCTTTCTTT. V usage is TRBV29-1 and J usage is TRBJ1-1, with D tentatively TRBD1 (5 bases). The CDR3 contains 14 residues. Trimming left V 4 bases short and J 0 bases short, with 12 bases between. CDR1 and CDR2 from the germline V gene are SQVTM and ANQGSEA.

The chain has TRBV5-4 and TRBJ2-7, with D possibly TRBD2 on 5 matching bases. The V gene lost 4 bases and the J gene lost 0 bases, with 11 bases spanning the gap. Germline-derived CDR1 and CDR2 are SGHNT and YYREEE (reference sequence). There are 14 residues in the CDR3. The CDR3 is CASSRERNSYEQYF. CDR3 nucleotide sequence: TGTGCCAGCAGCCGTGAGCGGAACTCCTACGAGCAGTACTTC.

CDR3 in amino acids: CASSQGQGRDTQYF. The CDR3 DNA follows: TGCGCCAGCAGCCAAGGACAGGGAAGAGATACGCAGTATTTT. J is TRBJ2-3 and V is TRBV4-1; 7 bases map to TRBD1. Trimming cost V 1 base and J 5 bases; bases outside gene matches: 3. The CDR3 extends over 14 amino acids. CDR1 is MGHRA, CDR2 YSYEKL, per germline.